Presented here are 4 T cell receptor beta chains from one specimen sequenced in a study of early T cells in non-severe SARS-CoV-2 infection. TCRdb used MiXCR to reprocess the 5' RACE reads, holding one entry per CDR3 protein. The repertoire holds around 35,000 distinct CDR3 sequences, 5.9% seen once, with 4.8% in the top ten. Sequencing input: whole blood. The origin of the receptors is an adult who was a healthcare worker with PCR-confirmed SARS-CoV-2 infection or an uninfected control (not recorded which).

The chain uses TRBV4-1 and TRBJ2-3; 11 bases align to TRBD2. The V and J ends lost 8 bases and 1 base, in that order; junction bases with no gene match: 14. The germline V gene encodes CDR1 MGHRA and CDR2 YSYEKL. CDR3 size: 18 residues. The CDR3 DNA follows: TGCGCCAGCCCCCCGGGACTAGCGGCTACAAATTGCACAGATACGCAGTATTTT. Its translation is CASPPGLAATNCTDTQYF.

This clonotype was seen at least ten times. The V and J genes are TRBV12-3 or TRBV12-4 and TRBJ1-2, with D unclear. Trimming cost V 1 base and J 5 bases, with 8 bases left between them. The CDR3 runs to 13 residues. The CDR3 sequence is CASSLEQEYGYTF. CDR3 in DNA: TGTGCCAGCAGTTTAGAGCAAGAGTATGGCTACACCTTC.

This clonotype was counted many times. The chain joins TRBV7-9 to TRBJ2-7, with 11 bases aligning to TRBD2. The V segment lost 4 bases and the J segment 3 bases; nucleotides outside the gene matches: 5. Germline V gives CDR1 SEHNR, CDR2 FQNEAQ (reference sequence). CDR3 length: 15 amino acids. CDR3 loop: CASSSTSGSFYEQYF. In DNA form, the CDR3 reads TGTGCCAGCAGCTCTACTAGCGGGAGCTTCTACGAGCAGTACTTC. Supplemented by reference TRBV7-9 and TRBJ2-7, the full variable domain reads DTGVSQNPRHKITKRGQNVTFRCDPISEHNRLYWYRQTLGQGPEFLTYFQNEAQLEKSRLLSDRFSAERPKGSFSTLEIQRTEQGDSAMYLCASSSTSGSFYEQYFGPGTRLTVT.

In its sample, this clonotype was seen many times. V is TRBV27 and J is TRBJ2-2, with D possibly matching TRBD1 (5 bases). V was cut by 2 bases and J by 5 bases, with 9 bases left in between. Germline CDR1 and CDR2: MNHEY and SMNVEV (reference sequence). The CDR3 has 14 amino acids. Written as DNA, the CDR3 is TGTGCCAGCAGTTTACCAGGACATACCGGGGAGCTGTTTTTT. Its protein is CASSLPGHTGELFF.